Sequencing of this TCR beta chain was carried out in a study of T cells in Graves' hyperthyroidism and ophthalmopathy. RNA transcripts served as the template for amplifying TCR beta CDR3 regions. TCR CDR3 underwent first-round RT-PCR with the HTBI primer set. TCRdb reanalysed the multiplex PCR reads using MiXCR and keeps one entry per CDR3 protein. This table holds roughly 570,000 distinct CDR3 sequences, about 15% found once. Study-wide points: The model predicted ophthalmopathy a median approximately seven months before onset. A model of 13 V-J pairs discriminated ophthalmopathy from stable hyperthyroidism.

This CDR3 comprises 16 residues. Per the germline V gene, CDR1 is ENHRY and CDR2 is SYGVKD. Trimming at V came to 10 bases and at J to 7 bases, leaving 12 bases not matched to a gene. This clonotype has at least ten counts. Its matching antigen is unknown. Over 18 months, lack of ophthalmopathy progression marked Graves' hyperthyroidism as stable. Diagnoses used clinical symptoms, serum thyroxine and TRAb, thyroid ultrasound and orbital computed tomography. Sequenced sample: blood. V gene TRBV10-3 combines with J gene TRBJ2-2, with 13 bases fitting TRBD2. This receptor was identified in a woman under 40 with Graves' hyperthyroidism. Here the CDR3 reads CATGTSGKKIGGELFF. The CDR3 DNA reads TGTGCCACCGGGACTAGCGGGAAAAAGATTGGCGGGGAGCTGTTTTTT.